Listed below are T cell receptor beta chains from one sample, sequenced in a study of cytotoxic CD8 clonotypes in ibrutinib-treated CLL. Sequenced by immunoSEQ multiplex PCR; TCRdb stores in-frame clones only, minus some. This table has approximately 190,000 clones, over 65% appearing once. Sequenced here: PBMCs, sampled after 12 months of ibrutinib treatment. The receptors derive from a human donor with chronic lymphocytic leukemia. The conserved cysteine and the conserved F or W are not part of the CDR3 here. A D gene is named only where the DNA matches it firmly.

v_gene	j_gene	d_gene	CDR3aa
TRBV28	TRBJ1-2	TRBD1	AGLTGQGGNYGYT
TRBV27	TRBJ2-1	TRBD2	ASGPIGLAGGLNNEQF
TRBV30	TRBJ1-4	-	AWSVRGQGGGSAGEKLF
TRBV2	TRBJ2-2	TRBD2	ASRRLAGGGELF
TRBV19	TRBJ1-1	-	ASSWSGAHTEAF
TRBV5-8	TRBJ2-7	-	ASSFGQAYEQY
TRBV7-9	TRBJ1-1	-	ASESTEAF
TRBV19	TRBJ1-1	-	ASSIRGKEAF
TRBV9	TRBJ2-7	-	ASSVSPDPYEQY
TRBV5-6	TRBJ2-1	-	ASSLGRAYNEQF
TRBV5-1	TRBJ2-6	TRBD2	ASSLRTSGSGANVLT
TRBV6-5	TRBJ1-5	-	ASSYEGNQPQH
TRBV5-1	TRBJ1-2	-	ASSLGGNGYT
TRBV28	TRBJ2-7	-	ASSLGAVSSYEQY
TRBV7-9	TRBJ1-2	-	ASSLNPGRAYGYT
TRBV2	TRBJ2-3	-	ASRRVGGTQY
TRBV11-2	TRBJ2-5	-	ASSPQETQY
TRBV5-6	TRBJ1-2	-	ASSLDTVDYGYT
TRBV27	TRBJ1-4	TRBD1	ASSPLQGVFPLLSNEKLF
TRBV5-1	TRBJ1-5	TRBD1	ASSTGQGGNQPQH
TRBV4-1	TRBJ1-2	-	ASSPNGRNYGYT
TRBV29-1	TRBJ1-5	TRBD1	SVGQGGNQPQH
TRBV4-1	TRBJ2-7	-	ASSGVVGSYEQY
TRBV28	TRBJ1-5	-	ASSLEGLYSNQPQH
TRBV2	TRBJ1-5	TRBD1	ASRPDRGGNQPQH
TRBV6-6	TRBJ2-7	TRBD1	ASSSPGTGGEQY
TRBV2	TRBJ2-5	-	ASSGDTQETQY
TRBV5-8	TRBJ2-6	-	ASSLADRSPSGANVLT
TRBV28	TRBJ2-3	-	ASSSGMMQY
TRBV6-5	TRBJ1-3	-	ASSYSIGGQGNTIY
TRBV9	TRBJ2-2	-	ASSVILQGNTGELF
TRBV30	TRBJ2-7	TRBD1	AWSPTLGQGISYEQY
TRBV28	TRBJ2-2	TRBD2	ASSLYGRDVGELF
TRBV5-1	TRBJ2-1	TRBD2	ASSFPIGTSGRSSRSYNEQF
TRBV7-3	TRBJ2-5	-	ATGPPLPGAEETQY
TRBV18	TRBJ1-1	-	ASSRRGDTEAF
TRBV5-4	TRBJ1-2	TRBD1	ASSQDRINYGYT
TRBV19	TRBJ1-5	-	ASSIDRSQGPQH
TRBV7-6	TRBJ1-2	-	ASSSRDSRGYT
TRBV5-1	TRBJ1-1	-	ASSLRGDGMNTEAF
TRBV6-5	TRBJ2-5	-	ASTPTSTETQY
TRBV28	TRBJ1-1	TRBD1	ASKKGTGIPEAF
TRBV2	TRBJ2-7	TRBD2	ASRRTSGMSEQY
TRBV6-4	TRBJ1-6	-	ASSEGQKITYNSPLH
TRBV19	TRBJ1-1	TRBD1	ASRDFRDRVRSTEAF
TRBV7-9	TRBJ2-1	TRBD1	ASSSLGTDYNEQF
TRBV20-1	TRBJ2-7	-	SARWGGEQY
TRBV18	TRBJ2-7	-	ASSPFRGSDHEQY
TRBV30	TRBJ2-3	TRBD2	AWSHWERGGTDTQY
TRBV28	TRBJ2-5	TRBD2	ASSWREGLETQY